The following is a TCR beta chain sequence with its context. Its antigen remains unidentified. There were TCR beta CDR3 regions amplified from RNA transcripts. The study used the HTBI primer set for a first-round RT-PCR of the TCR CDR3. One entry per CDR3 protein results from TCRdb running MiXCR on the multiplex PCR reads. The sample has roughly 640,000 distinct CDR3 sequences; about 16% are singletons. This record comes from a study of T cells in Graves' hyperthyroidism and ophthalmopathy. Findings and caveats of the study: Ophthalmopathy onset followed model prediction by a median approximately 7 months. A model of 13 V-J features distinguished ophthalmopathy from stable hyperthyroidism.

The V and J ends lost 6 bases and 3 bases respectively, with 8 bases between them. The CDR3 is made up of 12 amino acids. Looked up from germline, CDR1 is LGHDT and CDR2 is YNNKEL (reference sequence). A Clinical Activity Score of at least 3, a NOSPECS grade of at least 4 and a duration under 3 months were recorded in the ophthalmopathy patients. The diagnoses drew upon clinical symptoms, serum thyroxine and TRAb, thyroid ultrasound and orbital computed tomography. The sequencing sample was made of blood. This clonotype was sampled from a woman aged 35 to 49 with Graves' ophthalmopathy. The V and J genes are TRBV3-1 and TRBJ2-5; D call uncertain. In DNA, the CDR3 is TGTGCCAGCAGTCAACGCGAAGAGACCCAGTACTTC. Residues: CASSQREETQYF.